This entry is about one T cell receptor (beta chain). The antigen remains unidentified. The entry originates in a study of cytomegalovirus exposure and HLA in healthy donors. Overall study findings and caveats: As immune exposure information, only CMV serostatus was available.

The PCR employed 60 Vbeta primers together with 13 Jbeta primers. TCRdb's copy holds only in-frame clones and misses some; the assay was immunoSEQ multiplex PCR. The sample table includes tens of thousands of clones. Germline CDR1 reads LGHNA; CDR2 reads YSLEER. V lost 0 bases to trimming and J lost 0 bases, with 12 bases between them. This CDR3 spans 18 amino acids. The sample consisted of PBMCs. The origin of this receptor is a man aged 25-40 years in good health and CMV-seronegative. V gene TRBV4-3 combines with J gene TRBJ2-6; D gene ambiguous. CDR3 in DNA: TGCGCCAGCAGCCAAGATCTGAGGCGGTTCTCTGGGGCCAACGTCCTGACTTTC. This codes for CASSQDLRRFSGANVLTF.